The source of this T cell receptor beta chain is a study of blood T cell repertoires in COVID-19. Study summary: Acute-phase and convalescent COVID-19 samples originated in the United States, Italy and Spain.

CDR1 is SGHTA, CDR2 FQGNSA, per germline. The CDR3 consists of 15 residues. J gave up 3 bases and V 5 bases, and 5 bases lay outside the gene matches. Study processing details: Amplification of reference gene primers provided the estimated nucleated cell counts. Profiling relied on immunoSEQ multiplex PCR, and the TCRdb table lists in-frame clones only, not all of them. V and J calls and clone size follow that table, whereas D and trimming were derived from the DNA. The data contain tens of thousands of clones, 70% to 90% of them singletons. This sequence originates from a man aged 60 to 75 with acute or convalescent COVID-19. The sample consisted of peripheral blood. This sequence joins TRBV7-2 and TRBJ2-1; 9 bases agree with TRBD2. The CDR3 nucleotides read TGTGCCAGCAGCCTGAGCGGGGGGTACTACAATGAGCAGTTCTTC. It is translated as CASSLSGGYYNEQFF.